Below, 8 T cell receptor beta chains from the same sample are listed, as sequenced in a study of shared clonotypes between healthy human individuals. Method: immunoSEQ multiplex PCR; TCRdb's copy keeps in-frame clones and lacks some. Among about 500,000 clones, approximately 80% were seen once, and the ten largest hold about 12%. The sequenced material came from PBMCs. These receptors were obtained from a woman in her forties in good health. Some clones in this sample may be carry-over from other donors' samples.

This clone was found many times. The chain links TRBV7-3 to TRBJ2-2; D uncertain. The V end was cut by 5 bases, the J end by 4 bases, with 14 bases between. The CDR3 is 15 residues long. Germline assignment: CDR1 SGHTA and CDR2 FQGTGA. The CDR3 loop reads CASSPSGPSTGELFF. CDR3 DNA sequence: TGTGCCAGCAGCCCATCAGGACCCTCCACCGGGGAGCTGTTTTTT.

The rearrangement uses TRBV15 and TRBJ2-5, with 11 bases that match TRBD2. The DNA end is more similar to TRBJ2-7, so the J call may be wrong. CDR1 and CDR2 (germline): LNHNV, YYDKDF (reference sequence). This CDR3 is 15 amino acids long. The DNA of the CDR3 is TGTGCCACCAGCAGAGATGTCCTAGCGGGAGGCGAGCAGTACTTC. Translation gives CATSRDVLAGGEQYF.

Of note for this clone: This sample includes further DNA sequences coding for the same CDR3. The rearrangement links TRBV5-1 to TRBJ1-4, with D hard to call. V lost 0 bases and J lost 3, with 6 bases in between. The CDR3 runs to 14 residues. Germline V CDR1 and CDR2: SGHRS, YFSETQ. The CDR3 DNA follows: TGCGCCAGCAGCTTGGTTGGTCCTAATGAAAAACTGTTTTTT. Its translation: CASSLVGPNEKLFF.

The rearrangement links TRBV14 to TRBJ1-3; no definite D call. The CDR3 totals 16 residues. The germline V and J ends were trimmed by 4 bases and 0 bases, with 13 bases remaining between them. CDR1 is SGHDN and CDR2 is FVKESK in the germline V gene. The CDR3 reads CASSRYSSSSGNTIYF. The CDR3 bases are TGTGCCAGCAGCCGCTATTCCTCGAGCTCTGGAAACACCATATATTTT.

The gene calls are TRBV25-1 and TRBJ1-4; 9 nucleotides match TRBD1. Germline assignment: CDR1 MGHDK and CDR2 SYGVNS. The CDR3 is 14 amino acids. Germline trimming cut 4 bases from V and 8 bases from J; bases unmatched to any gene: 5. Written as DNA, the CDR3 is TGTGCCAGCAGTGGGACAGGGGAAGTCGAAAAACTGTTTTTT. Translated, it gives CASSGTGEVEKLFF.

In its sample, this clone was seen once. This chain links TRBV15 with TRBJ2-3; no clear D. Trimming stripped 2 bases from V and 1 base from J, with 10 bases between. Germline V gene data show CDR1 as LNHNV and CDR2 as YYDKDF (reference sequence). This CDR3 contains 15 residues. This chain's CDR3 is CATSRRTRGTDTQYF. The CDR3 nucleotides read TGTGCCACCAGCAGAAGGACCCGCGGCACAGATACGCAGTATTTT. Supplemented by reference TRBV15 and TRBJ2-3, the full variable domain reads DAMVIQNPRYQVTQFGKPVTLSCSQTLNHNVMYWYQQKSSQAPKLLFHYYDKDFNNEADTPDNFQSRRPNTSFCFLDIRSPGLGDTAMYLCATSRRTRGTDTQYFGPGTRLTVL.

The chain carries TRBV10-3 and TRBJ1-4, with 7 bases that match TRBD1. CDR1 and CDR2 (germline): ENHRY, SYGVKD. CDR3 length equals 14 residues. J lost 8 bases, V lost 8 bases, and 11 bases had no gene match. The CDR3 region has the DNA TGTGCCATCGGCTATGGAGGGGGCGAGGAAAAACTGTTTTTT. As protein: CAIGYGGGEEKLFF.

This chain joins TRBV5-1 and TRBJ2-7; TRBD1 or TRBD2 may be the D gene (5 bases each). This CDR3 region has 13 residues. The germline V gene encodes CDR1 SGHRS and CDR2 YFSETQ. Trimming left V 5 bases short and J 0 bases short, with 9 bases between. The CDR3 protein is CASSRGPSYEQYF. CDR3 DNA: TGCGCCAGCAGTCGGGGCCCCTCCTACGAGCAGTACTTC.